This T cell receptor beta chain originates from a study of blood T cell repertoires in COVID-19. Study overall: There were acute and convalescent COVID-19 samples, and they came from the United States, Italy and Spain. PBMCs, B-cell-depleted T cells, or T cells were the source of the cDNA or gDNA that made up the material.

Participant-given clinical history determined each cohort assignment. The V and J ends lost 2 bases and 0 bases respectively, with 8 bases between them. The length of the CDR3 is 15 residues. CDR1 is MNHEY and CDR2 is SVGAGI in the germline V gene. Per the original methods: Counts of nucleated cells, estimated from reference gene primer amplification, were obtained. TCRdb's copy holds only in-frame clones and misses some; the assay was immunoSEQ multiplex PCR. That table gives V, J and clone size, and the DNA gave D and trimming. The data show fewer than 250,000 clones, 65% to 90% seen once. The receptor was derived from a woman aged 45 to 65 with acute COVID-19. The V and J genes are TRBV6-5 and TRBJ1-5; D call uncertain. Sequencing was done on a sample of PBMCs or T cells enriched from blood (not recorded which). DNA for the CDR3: TGTGCCAGCAGTTACATCGGGGTTAGCAATCAGCCCCAGCATTTT. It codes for CASSYIGVSNQPQHF.